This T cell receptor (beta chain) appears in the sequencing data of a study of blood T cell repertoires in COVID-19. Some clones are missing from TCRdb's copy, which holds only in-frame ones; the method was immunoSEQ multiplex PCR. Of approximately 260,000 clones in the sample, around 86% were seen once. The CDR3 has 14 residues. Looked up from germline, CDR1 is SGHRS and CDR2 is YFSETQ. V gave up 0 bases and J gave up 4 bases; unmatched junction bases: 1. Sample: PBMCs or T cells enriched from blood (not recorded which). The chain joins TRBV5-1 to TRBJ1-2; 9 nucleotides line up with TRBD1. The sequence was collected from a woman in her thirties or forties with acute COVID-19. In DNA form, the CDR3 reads TGCGCCAGCAGCTTGGGGGACAGGGCCTATGGCTACACCTTC. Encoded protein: CASSLGDRAYGYTF.